This entry lists 30 T cell receptor beta chains sequenced from one sample in a study of regulatory T cells in long-lasting Graves disease. Construction of the TCR beta libraries employed iRepertoire HTBI primers in conjunction with Arm-PCR of CDR3 regions. MiXCR was run by TCRdb on the multiplex PCR reads, yielding one entry per CDR3 protein. The repertoire holds about 470,000 distinct CDR3 sequences, with under 25% as singletons. The time point denotes: persistent/refractory GD, antithyroid drugs over 5 years with positive TRAb. PBMC-extracted RNA yielded the TCR library. This material consisted of peripheral blood mononuclear cells (PBMCs), taken when the disease was refractory, from a patient treated with antithyroid drugs. Receptor source: a female donor with Graves disease.

This clonotype was counted ten times or more. V usage is TRBV27 and J usage is TRBJ1-5, with no clear D. Germline values: CDR1 MNHEY, CDR2 SMNVEV (reference sequence). The CDR3 consists of 15 residues. The ends were cut back, 5 bases at V and 3 bases at J, with 14 bases in the middle. CDR3 DNA: TGTGCCAGCAGTCTTTCGCCCGGGGACAATCAGCCCCAGCATTTT. Protein: CASSLSPGDNQPQHF.

This clonotype was recorded at least ten times. The J gene is TRBJ2-7, the V gene TRBV2; 10 nucleotides align to TRBD2. Germline V gives CDR1 SNHLY, CDR2 FYNNEI. The CDR3 totals 15 residues. With V trimmed by 4 bases and J by 0 bases, 3 bases remained unmatched. The CDR3 nucleotides are TGTGCCAGCAGTGGGGCTAGCGGGGGCTCCTACGAGCAGTACTTC. This sequence encodes CASSGASGGSYEQYF.

This clonotype was counted between two and nine times. The chain's CDR3 is CASSRSGQPPTSGSTDTQYF. In DNA, the CDR3 is TGCGCCAGCAGCAGATCAGGGCAACCCCCTACTAGCGGAAGCACAGATACGCAGTATTTT. The V gene is TRBV5-1, the J gene TRBJ2-3, with 8 bases matching TRBD2. The V gene's germline CDR1 is SGHRS and CDR2 YFSETQ. With V trimmed by 4 bases and J by 0 bases, 19 bases remained unmatched. The CDR3 is 20 residues long.

This clonotype has at least ten counts. V usage is TRBV15 and J usage is TRBJ2-2, with a tentative D call TRBD1 (6 bases). CDR3 length: 20 residues. The germline CDR1 and CDR2 sequences are LNHNV and YYDKDF (reference sequence). V was cut by 0 bases and J by 0 bases, with 20 bases left in between. In DNA form, the CDR3 reads TGTGCCACCAGCAGAGAACGGACAGCCCGAACCGGAACGAACACCGGGGAGCTGTTTTTT. It encodes CATSRERTARTGTNTGELFF.

Regarding this clonotype: One end of the junction is discordant with germline, which a read error may explain. J is TRBJ1-1 and V is TRBV6-2 or TRBV6-3, with D maybe TRBD1 (5 bases). This CDR3 has 14 amino acids. CDR1 and CDR2 (germline): MNHEY, SVGEGT. In nucleotides, the CDR3 is TGTGCCAGCAGTACCCTCGGGGGGTGGACTGAAGTTTTCTTT. Translated, it gives CASSTLGGWTEVFF.

Comment on this clonotype: Possible read error: a much larger clone is one base away. The rearrangement uses TRBV7-9 and TRBJ2-7; D might be TRBD2 (6 bases). This CDR3 has 16 residues. Germline V CDR1 and CDR2: SEHNR, FQNEAQ (reference sequence). CDR3 DNA: TGTGCCGGCAGCTTAGGGTTTGCGGGACTTATCTACGAGCAGTACTTC. This translates into CAGSLGFAGLIYEQYF.

This clonotype showed up many times. The CDR3 DNA follows: TGTGCCAGCAGTTTATGGGCAGCGAACTATGGCTACACCTTC. This encodes CASSLWAANYGYTF. This chain links TRBV28 with TRBJ1-2; D gene ambiguous. The CDR3 is made up of 14 amino acids. The V end lost 0 bases, the J end lost 2 bases, and 7 bases lay between the germline ends. Germline V CDR1 and CDR2: MDHEN, SYDVKM.

This clonotype was seen repeatedly, ten times or more. The chain couples TRBV11-2 to TRBJ2-7; 7 positions agree with TRBD1. The V segment lost 1 base and the J segment 3 bases; nucleotides outside the gene matches: 6. The CDR3 loop spans 15 amino acids. Looked up from germline, CDR1 is SGHAT and CDR2 is FQNNGV. The CDR3 nucleotides read TGTGCCAGCAGCTTAGGGACAGGAAAAGGCTACGAGCAGTACTTC. Encoded protein: CASSLGTGKGYEQYF.

Ten or more counts support this clonotype. The genes are TRBV19 and TRBJ1-1; D is perhaps TRBD1 (5 bases). The CDR3 is made up of 15 amino acids. Deletions cut 7 bases from V and 4 bases from J, with 19 bases between. CDR1 is LNHDA and CDR2 is SQIVND in the germline V gene (reference sequence). CDR3 residues: CASTLEGRSSTEAFF. The DNA for the CDR3 is TGTGCCAGTACCCTCGAGGGACGGTCGTCCACTGAAGCTTTCTTT.

This clonotype turned up a few times. V usage is TRBV6-1 and J usage is TRBJ2-5; TRBD2 agrees at 7 bases. Germline V gene lookup returns CDR1 MNHNS and CDR2 SASEGT. Trimming removed 6 bases from V and 4 bases from J; junction bases left unmatched: 8. This CDR3 contains 14 residues. The CDR3 coding sequence is TGTGCCAGCAGCTTGGGAGGGCCATTAGAGACCCAGTACTTC. Translation: CASSLGGPLETQYF.

As regards this clonotype: This may stem from a read error, because a much larger clone lies one nucleotide away. The chain couples TRBV29-1 to TRBJ1-2; 11 nucleotides align to TRBD1. Germline lookup yields CDR1 SQVTM and CDR2 ANQGSEA. J lost 3 bases, V lost 4 bases, and 4 bases had no gene match. The length of the CDR3 is 14 residues. CDR3 coding DNA: TGCAGCGTTGCTGGACAGGGGGCAGACTATGGCTACACCTTC. This codes for CSVAGQGADYGYTF.

CDR3 sequence: CASSERPLAGGLDEQFF. CDR3 DNA: TGTGCCAGCAGTGAAAGGCCACTAGCGGGAGGGCTGGATGAGCAGTTCTTC. V is TRBV2 and J is TRBJ2-1; the match to TRBD2 covers 13 bases. V was clipped by 2 bases and J by 8 bases; unmatched bases: 9. The CDR3 totals 17 residues. From germline, CDR1 is SNHLY and CDR2 FYNNEI.

This clonotype was observed at least ten times. The V call is TRBV11-1, the J call TRBJ1-1, with 8 bases identical to TRBD1. Germline V gene lookup returns CDR1 SGHAT and CDR2 FQDESV (reference sequence). V trimming: 5 bases; J trimming: 0 bases; junction bases outside the gene matches: 5. CDR3 length: 15 amino acids. The CDR3 reads CASSTQGALNTEAFF. The CDR3 bases are TGTGCCAGCAGCACCCAGGGGGCGCTGAACACTGAAGCTTTCTTT.

This clonotype was seen only a few times. V usage is TRBV28 and J usage is TRBJ2-1, with a tentative D call TRBD2 (6 bases). The CDR3 has 14 amino acids. From germline, CDR1 is MDHEN and CDR2 SYDVKM. V lost 4 bases, J lost 4 bases, and 11 bases lay in between. The DNA of the CDR3 is TGTGCCAGCAGTTCCGGGACTCATTACAATGAGCAGTTCTTC. It specifies CASSSGTHYNEQFF.

Comment on this clonotype: With only one base between it and a far larger clone, this is likely a read error. This sequence joins TRBV7-2 and TRBJ1-5; 11 bases match TRBD1. This CDR3 is built from 14 residues. Germline lookup yields CDR1 SGHTA and CDR2 FQGNSA. The CDR3 region is CAGSSGTGGQPQHF. The DNA of the CDR3 is TGTGCCGGCAGCTCAGGGACAGGGGGACAGCCCCAGCATTTT.

The V gene is TRBV6-1, the J gene TRBJ2-7; weak D call: TRBD2 (5 bases). Trimming took 6 bases from V and 2 from J, leaving 14 bases between them. The germline V gene encodes CDR1 MNHNS and CDR2 SASEGT. This CDR3 has 14 residues. CDR3 sequence (DNA): TGTGCCAGCAGACCGGGAACCAACCCCTACGAGCAGTACTTC. Amino acids: CASRPGTNPYEQYF.

The chain carries TRBV5-1 and TRBJ2-1; 11 nucleotides agree with TRBD2. The CDR3 sequence is 14 residues long. Per the germline V gene, CDR1 is SGHRS and CDR2 is YFSETQ. Trimming removed 0 bases from V and 11 bases from J; junction bases left unmatched: 4. CDR3: CASSLVLAGDKQFF. CDR3 bases: TGCGCCAGCAGCTTGGTACTAGCGGGAGACAAGCAGTTCTTC.

The gene calls are TRBV6-1 and TRBJ1-1; 10 nucleotides match TRBD1. With V trimmed by 6 bases and J by 6 bases, 1 base remained unmatched. The CDR3 runs to 12 residues. Germline V CDR1 and CDR2: MNHNS, SASEGT. DNA of the CDR3: TGTGCCAGCAGGGACAGGGGGGCTGAAGCTTTCTTT. It specifies CASRDRGAEAFF.

This clonotype was seen at least ten times. V is TRBV3-1 and J is TRBJ1-1; D unresolved. The germline V and J ends were trimmed by 0 bases and 10 bases, with 30 bases remaining between them. The CDR3 is 19 amino acids. Germline CDR1 LGHDT, CDR2 YNNKEL (reference sequence). The CDR3 here is CASSQDLVGSLEASRGAFF. In DNA form, the CDR3 reads TGTGCCAGCAGCCAAGATCTCGTAGGATCTCTCGAGGCCTCCCGTGGAGCTTTCTTT.

The sample holds a few counts of this clonotype. The V gene is TRBV15, the J gene TRBJ2-7; a possible D gene is TRBD1 (6 bases). Germline V lookup: CDR1 LNHNV, CDR2 YYDKDF (reference sequence). The CDR3 sequence is 15 residues long. V dropped 5 bases and J dropped 3 bases, with 17 bases sitting between them. CDR3 nucleotides: TGTGCCACCAGCCGGTCCAGGGGAAACAACTACGAGCAGTACTTC. This sequence encodes CATSRSRGNNYEQYF. Full variable domain (rest looked up from reference TRBV15 and TRBJ2-7): DAMVIQNPRYQVTQFGKPVTLSCSQTLNHNVMYWYQQKSSQAPKLLFHYYDKDFNNEADTPDNFQSRRPNTSFCFLDIRSPGLGDTAMYLCATSRSRGNNYEQYFGPGTRLTVT.

Concerning this clonotype: A single base separates this from a much larger clone, so it may be a read error. The chain combines TRBV29-1 with TRBJ2-7; D is unresolved. V gave up 4 bases and J gave up 0 bases, with 4 bases separating them. The CDR3 length is 11 residues. Germline CDR1 and CDR2: SQVTM and ANQGSEA. The CDR3 DNA reads as TGCAGCGTTGTCCCCTCCTACGAGCAGTACTTC. This gives the protein CSVVPSYEQYF.

V and J are TRBV6-4 and TRBJ1-3; D gene ambiguous. V lost 7 bases and J 0 bases, leaving 7 bases between the germline ends. Germline V gives CDR1 MRHNA, CDR2 SNTAGT. This CDR3 spans 13 amino acids. The CDR3 loop reads CASTQDSGNTIYF. CDR3 nucleotide sequence: TGTGCCAGCACCCAAGACTCTGGAAACACCATATATTTT.

This clonotype was counted between two and nine times. The genes are TRBV28 and TRBJ1-6; the D is unclear. V was pared by 4 bases and J by 3 bases, with 19 bases between. In germline, CDR1 is MDHEN, CDR2 SYDVKM. The CDR3 extends over 18 amino acids. CDR3 in DNA: TGTGCCAGCAGTTCCCCCGCGGGTCTACAATACTATAATTCACCCCTCCACTTT. Translated: CASSSPAGLQYYNSPLHF.

The rearrangement joins TRBV6-1 to TRBJ1-5; D might be TRBD1 (5 bases). Germline CDR1 and CDR2: MNHNS and SASEGT. The CDR3 runs 14 residues. Deletions cut 8 bases from V and 7 bases from J, with 18 bases between. Written as DNA, the CDR3 is TGTGCCAGCGGTCCCCTAAGGAGGGACCAGCCCCAGCATTTT. Protein product: CASGPLRRDQPQHF.

The CDR3 spells CASSLNSGPNQPQHF. In DNA, the CDR3 is TGTGCCAGCAGTTTGAACTCGGGCCCTAATCAGCCCCAGCATTTT. This chain uses TRBV27 with TRBJ1-5; D gene uncertain. The CDR3 runs to 15 residues. The germline CDR1 and CDR2 sequences are MNHEY and SMNVEV (reference sequence). V was trimmed by 3 bases and J by 4 bases, leaving 13 bases between them.

This clonotype was detected ten times or more. This chain uses TRBV12-3 or TRBV12-4 with TRBJ2-6; no reliable D call. The ends were cut back, 2 bases at V and 3 bases at J, with 2 bases in the middle. The CDR3 is 13 residues long. The CDR3 loop is CASSLSGANVLTF. CDR3 in DNA: TGTGCCAGCAGTTTAAGTGGGGCCAACGTCCTGACTTTC.

The V gene is TRBV27, the J gene TRBJ2-7, with TRBD1 matching over 10 bases. CDR1 and CDR2 from the germline V gene are MNHEY and SMNVEV (reference sequence). The CDR3 length is 20 residues. V trimming: 0 bases; J trimming: 3 bases; junction bases outside the gene matches: 17. The CDR3 DNA reads as TGTGCCAGCAGTTTATCTATACCTTCACTCCGGGACAGGGGATACTACGAGCAGTACTTC. Translation gives CASSLSIPSLRDRGYYEQYF.

This chain joins TRBV5-1 and TRBJ1-2; 9 bases agree with TRBD1. The CDR3 runs 14 residues. Germline assignment: CDR1 SGHRS and CDR2 YFSETQ. J gave up 8 bases and V 3 bases, and 8 bases lay outside the gene matches. DNA for the CDR3: TGCGCCAGCAGCTGGGGACAGGGCGGATTCGGCTACACCTTC. Its translation: CASSWGQGGFGYTF.

As to this clonotype: This may be a read error: a much more frequent sequence differs by one nucleotide. This rearrangement joins TRBV6-2 or TRBV6-3 to TRBJ1-1; D is undetermined. Trimming cost V 8 bases and J 5 bases, with 18 bases left between them. CDR1 and CDR2 (germline): MNHEY, SVGEGT. CDR3 length equals 14 residues. The CDR3 sequence is CASGRTMTGTEAFF. CDR3 bases: TGTGCCAGCGGTCGCACTATGACGGGGACTGAAGCTTTCTTT.

The chain has TRBV5-1 and TRBJ1-4; unclear D gene. The CDR3 is 18 amino acids. V lost 1 base, J lost 0 bases, and 16 bases lay in between. From germline, CDR1 is SGHRS and CDR2 YFSETQ. CDR3 protein: CASSLLQIQITTNEKLFF. CDR3 coding DNA: TGCGCCAGCAGCTTGCTACAGATCCAAATTACAACTAATGAAAAACTGTTTTTT. The variable domain in full, completed from reference TRBV5-1 and TRBJ1-4, reads KAGVTQTPRYLIKTRGQQVTLSCSPISGHRSVSWYQQTPGQGLQFLFEYFSETQRNKGNFPGRFSGRQFSNSRSEMNVSTLELGDSALYLCASSLLQIQITTNEKLFFGSGTQLSVL.